A selection of T cell receptor beta chains follows, all from one sample in a study of cytomegalovirus exposure and HLA in healthy donors. Clones were sequenced by immunoSEQ multiplex PCR, and TCRdb holds only the in-frame ones, with some missing. The sample contains 270,000 or so clones, 75% to 90% of which appear only once. The source material was PBMCs. These receptors were collected from a man aged 40-49 years in good health and CMV-seropositive. CDR3s include the opening cysteine and the closing phenylalanine or tryptophan. Each record gives: V gene, D gene, J gene, clone size, CDR3 protein, CDR3 DNA. D genes are given only for firm matches. Clone sizes are given selectively: once, few, many, or a class where the clone is expanded.

TRBV5-1,NA,TRBJ1-2,once,CASSKLGSSTAYGYTF,TGCGCCAGCAGCAAACTCGGGTCCTCGACTGCCTATGGCTACACCTTC
TRBV5-6,TRBD2,TRBJ2-7,NA,CASSLAGRGPSYEQYF,TGTGCCAGCAGCTTGGCCGGGAGGGGACCCTCCTACGAGCAGTACTTC
TRBV6-5,TRBD1,TRBJ1-2,NA,CASSFPGQGGNYGYTF,TGTGCCAGCAGTTTCCCGGGACAGGGTGGCAACTATGGCTACACCTTC
TRBV7-8,NA,TRBJ2-2,NA,CASSLVGLSRVGTGELFF,TGTGCCAGCAGCTTAGTAGGACTATCCCGCGTGGGCACCGGGGAGCTGTTTTTT
TRBV7-3,TRBD2,TRBJ2-1,NA,CASSLRGLAGGRYEQFF,TGTGCCAGCAGCTTAAGGGGACTAGCGGGAGGTCGGTATGAGCAGTTCTTC
TRBV7-3,NA,TRBJ1-1,NA,CASSLTGVNTEAFF,TGTGCCAGCAGCTTAACAGGGGTGAACACTGAAGCTTTCTTT
TRBV28,NA,TRBJ1-5,NA,CASSLGPDTHGNQPQHF,TGTGCCAGCAGTTTAGGCCCGGACACGCATGGCAATCAGCCCCAGCATTTT
TRBV7-7,NA,TRBJ1-1,NA,CASSPNGGTDEAFF,TGTGCTAGCAGCCCTAACGGAGGGACGGATGAAGCTTTCTTT
TRBV7-6,NA,TRBJ2-7,NA,CASSPTTILYEQYF,TGTGCCAGCAGCCCGACCACTATTTTATACGAGCAGTACTTC
TRBV28,TRBD2,TRBJ2-7,NA,CASSPPSGSSYEQYF,TGTGCCAGCAGTCCCCCTAGCGGCAGCTCCTACGAGCAGTACTTC
TRBV2,TRBD2,TRBJ2-7,NA,CASSPLKLAGVLNEQYF,TGTGCCAGCAGTCCATTGAAACTAGCGGGAGTTCTCAACGAGCAGTACTTC
TRBV7-6,TRBD1,TRBJ1-2,once,CASSLTGEGYTF,TGTGCCAGCAGCTTGACAGGGGAAGGCTACACCTTC
TRBV6-1,NA,TRBJ1-5,few,CASSDLHTNQPQHF,TGTGCCAGCAGTGATTTGCACACCAATCAGCCCCAGCATTTT
TRBV5-8,TRBD1,TRBJ2-3,NA,CASSLGTGMDTQYF,TGTGCCAGCAGCTTAGGGACAGGGATGGATACGCAGTATTTT
TRBV4-3,NA,TRBJ2-7,NA,CASSQDAGGSNEQYF,TGCGCCAGCAGCCAAGATGCAGGTGGGAGCAACGAGCAGTACTTC
TRBV19,TRBD1,TRBJ2-7,NA,CASSSGTGGSYEQYF,TGTGCCAGTAGTTCCGGGACAGGGGGTAGCTACGAGCAGTACTTC
TRBV27,NA,TRBJ1-1,NA,CASSSGGVNTEAFF,TGTGCCAGCAGTTCCGGCGGCGTGAACACTGAAGCTTTCTTT
TRBV7-2,NA,TRBJ1-1,NA,CASSLQGRFTEAFF,TGTGCCAGCAGCTTACAGGGGCGGTTCACTGAAGCTTTCTTT
TRBV6-1,NA,TRBJ1-4,NA,CASGVGPYSGEKLFF,TGTGCCAGCGGGGTGGGGCCATACTCGGGTGAAAAACTGTTTTTT
TRBV11-2,TRBD1,TRBJ2-6,NA,CAGWDRGYGANVLTF,TGTGCCGGATGGGACAGGGGATATGGGGCCAACGTCCTGACTTTC
TRBV6-1,TRBD1,TRBJ1-5,NA,CASSALDRGSQPQHF,TGTGCCAGCAGTGCCCTAGACAGGGGGAGTCAGCCCCAGCATTTT
TRBV5-6,NA,TRBJ1-1,NA,CASSLIRDTEAFF,TGTGCCAGCAGCTTGATCAGGGACACTGAAGCTTTCTTT
TRBV7-9,NA,TRBJ1-5,NA,CASSLGLNQPQHF,TGTGCCAGCAGCCTAGGACTAAATCAGCCCCAGCATTTT
TRBV5-1,TRBD2,TRBJ2-3,NA,CASSGSGRAVTDTQYF,TGCGCCAGTTCCGGGAGCGGGAGGGCCGTAACAGATACGCAGTATTTT
TRBV18,NA,TRBJ2-2,NA,CASSPPTEYTGELFF,TGTGCCAGCTCACCACCAACAGAATACACCGGGGAGCTGTTTTTT
TRBV6-1,TRBD2,TRBJ2-3,NA,CASSGLGTSGRVNTDTQYF,TGTGCCAGCAGTGGCCTGGGGACTAGCGGGAGGGTAAACACAGATACGCAGTATTTT
TRBV6-1,NA,TRBJ2-1,NA,CASSRGLWSNEQFF,TGTGCCAGCAGTAGGGGACTGTGGAGTAATGAGCAGTTCTTC
TRBV7-6,NA,TRBJ2-2,NA,CASSRRTDNTGELFF,TGTGCCAGCAGCCGACGGACAGATAACACCGGGGAGCTGTTTTTT
TRBV5-6,TRBD2,TRBJ2-7,NA,CASSLELAGVSGVYEQYF,TGTGCCAGCAGCTTGGAGCTAGCGGGGGTCTCGGGTGTCTACGAGCAGTACTTC
TRBV7-6,TRBD2,TRBJ2-5,NA,CASSKTSYQETQYF,TGTGCCAGCAGCAAGACTAGCTACCAAGAGACCCAGTACTTC
TRBV9,NA,TRBJ2-2,NA,CASSVDFASVAGELFF,TGTGCCAGCAGCGTAGATTTTGCTAGCGTCGCCGGGGAGCTGTTTTTT
TRBV7-2,NA,TRBJ2-5,NA,CASSLGRQGTETQYF,TGTGCCAGCAGCTTAGGTCGGCAGGGGACGGAGACCCAGTACTTC
TRBV15,NA,TRBJ1-1,NA,CATSRDLEASNTEAFF,TGTGCCACCAGCAGAGATCTAGAGGCTTCGAACACTGAAGCTTTCTTT
TRBV27,NA,TRBJ2-3,NA,CASNPEGGYTDTQYF,TGTGCCAGCAATCCCGAAGGAGGGTACACAGATACGCAGTATTTT
TRBV7-9,TRBD1,TRBJ2-7,few,CASSPGQGVSYEQYF,TGTGCCAGCAGCCCGGGACAGGGGGTGTCCTACGAGCAGTACTTC
TRBV10-3,NA,TRBJ2-1,NA,CAISAGVGSSYNEQFF,TGTGCCATCAGTGCGGGGGTAGGGAGCTCCTACAATGAGCAGTTCTTC
TRBV7-9,TRBD1,TRBJ1-5,NA,CASRPGQGRTLYQPQHF,TGTGCCAGCAGACCTGGACAGGGAAGGACGCTGTATCAGCCCCAGCATTTT
TRBV7-2,TRBD2,TRBJ2-7,NA,CASSFFRTSGSFSYEQYF,TGTGCCAGCAGCTTCTTCCGGACTAGCGGGAGTTTTAGCTACGAGCAGTACTTC
TRBV19,NA,TRBJ1-2,NA,CASSRSGGLDYGYTF,TGTGCCAGTAGTAGAAGCGGAGGGTTGGACTATGGCTACACCTTC
TRBV20-1,TRBD2,TRBJ2-7,NA,CRLAGGYEQYF,TGCAGATTAGCGGGAGGGTACGAGCAGTACTTC
TRBV6-5,NA,TRBJ1-2,NA,CASSYDSNNYGYTF,TGTGCCAGCAGTTACGACAGTAATAACTATGGCTACACCTTC
TRBV2,NA,TRBJ2-3,NA,CASRTTGADTQYF,TGTGCCAGCAGAACGACAGGAGCAGATACGCAGTATTTT
TRBV29-1,TRBD1,TRBJ2-1,few,CSVEVRGQGNSYNEQFF,TGCAGCGTTGAAGTCCGGGGACAGGGTAATTCCTACAATGAGCAGTTCTTC
TRBV19,TRBD2,TRBJ2-1,NA,CASSIRSSGRRNEQFF,TGTGCCAGTAGTATAAGATCTAGCGGGAGGAGGAATGAGCAGTTCTTC
TRBV29-1,TRBD2,TRBJ2-2,NA,CSVYGLENTGELFF,TGCAGCGTTTACGGACTAGAGAACACCGGGGAGCTGTTTTTT
TRBV6-7,TRBD1,TRBJ2-5,NA,CASSLPHDRGPIQETQYF,TGTGCCAGCAGTTTACCCCACGACAGGGGTCCCATTCAAGAGACCCAGTACTTC
TRBV30,NA,TRBJ2-7,NA,CAWSQHRGGVSYEQYF,TGTGCCTGGAGTCAACACAGGGGCGGGGTATCCTACGAGCAGTACTTC
TRBV5-5,NA,TRBJ2-7,NA,CASSLVRPQGNSYEQYF,TGTGCCAGCAGCTTAGTTCGCCCGCAGGGTAACTCCTACGAGCAGTACTTC
TRBV6-5,NA,TRBJ1-3,NA,CASFRDSGNTIYF,TGTGCCAGCTTCAGGGACTCTGGAAACACCATATATTTT
TRBV15,TRBD1,TRBJ2-7,NA,CATSRDLGGGGDRDYEQYF,TGTGCCACCAGCAGAGATCTAGGAGGTGGGGGGGACAGGGACTACGAGCAGTACTTC
TRBV7-9,TRBD2,TRBJ2-3,NA,CSSSTWTSGDATDTQYF,TGTTCCAGCAGCACCTGGACTAGCGGGGATGCCACAGATACGCAGTATTTT
TRBV7-8,TRBD2,TRBJ2-5,NA,CASSPYSGRETQYF,TGTGCCAGCAGCCCTTATAGCGGGAGAGAGACCCAGTACTTC
TRBV28,TRBD1,TRBJ2-7,NA,CASSTPGQGAYEQYF,TGTGCCAGCAGTACTCCGGGACAGGGAGCCTACGAGCAGTACTTC